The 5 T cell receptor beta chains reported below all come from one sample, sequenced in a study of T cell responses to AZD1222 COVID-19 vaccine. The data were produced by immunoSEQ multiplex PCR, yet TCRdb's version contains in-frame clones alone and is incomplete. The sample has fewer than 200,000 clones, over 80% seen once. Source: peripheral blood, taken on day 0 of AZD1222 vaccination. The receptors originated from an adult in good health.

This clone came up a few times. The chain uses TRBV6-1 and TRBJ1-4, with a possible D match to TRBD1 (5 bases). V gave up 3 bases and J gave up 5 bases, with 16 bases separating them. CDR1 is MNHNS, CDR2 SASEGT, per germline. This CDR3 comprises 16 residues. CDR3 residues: CASSDEIGGGNEKLFF. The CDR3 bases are TGTGCCAGCAGTGATGAAATTGGGGGGGGGAATGAAAAACTGTTTTTT.

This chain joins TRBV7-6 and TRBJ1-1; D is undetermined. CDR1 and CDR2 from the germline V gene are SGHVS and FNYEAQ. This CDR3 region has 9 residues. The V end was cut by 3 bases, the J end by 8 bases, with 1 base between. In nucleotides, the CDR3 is TGTGCCAGCAGCTTGGAAGCTTTCTTT. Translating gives CASSLEAFF. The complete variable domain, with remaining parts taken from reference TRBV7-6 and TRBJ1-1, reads GAGVSQSPRYKVTKRGQDVALRCDPISGHVSLYWYRQALGQGPEFLTYFNYEAQQDKSGLPNDRFSAERPEGSISTLTIQRTEQRDSAMYRCASSLEAFFGQGTRLTVV.

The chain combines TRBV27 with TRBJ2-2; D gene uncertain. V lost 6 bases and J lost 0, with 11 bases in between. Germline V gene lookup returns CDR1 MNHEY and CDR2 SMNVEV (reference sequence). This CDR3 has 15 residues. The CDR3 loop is CASRGLSSNTGELFF. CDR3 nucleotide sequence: TGTGCCAGCAGGGGTTTATCGTCGAACACCGGGGAGCTGTTTTTT.

The CDR3 protein is CASSWSTGAPPEAFF. The DNA of the CDR3 is TGTGCCAGCAGCTGGAGCACGGGAGCTCCACCTGAAGCTTTCTTT. V is TRBV7-9 and J is TRBJ1-1; no reliable D call. Germline loops: CDR1 SEHNR, CDR2 FQNEAQ (reference sequence). V dropped 4 bases and J dropped 6 bases, with 18 bases sitting between them. The CDR3 is made up of 15 amino acids.

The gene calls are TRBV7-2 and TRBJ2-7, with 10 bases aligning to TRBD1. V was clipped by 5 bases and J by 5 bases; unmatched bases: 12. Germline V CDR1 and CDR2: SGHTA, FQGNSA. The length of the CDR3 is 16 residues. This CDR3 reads CASSNRDRGVQHEQYF. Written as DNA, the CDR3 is TGTGCCAGCAGCAACCGGGACAGGGGAGTTCAGCACGAGCAGTACTTC.